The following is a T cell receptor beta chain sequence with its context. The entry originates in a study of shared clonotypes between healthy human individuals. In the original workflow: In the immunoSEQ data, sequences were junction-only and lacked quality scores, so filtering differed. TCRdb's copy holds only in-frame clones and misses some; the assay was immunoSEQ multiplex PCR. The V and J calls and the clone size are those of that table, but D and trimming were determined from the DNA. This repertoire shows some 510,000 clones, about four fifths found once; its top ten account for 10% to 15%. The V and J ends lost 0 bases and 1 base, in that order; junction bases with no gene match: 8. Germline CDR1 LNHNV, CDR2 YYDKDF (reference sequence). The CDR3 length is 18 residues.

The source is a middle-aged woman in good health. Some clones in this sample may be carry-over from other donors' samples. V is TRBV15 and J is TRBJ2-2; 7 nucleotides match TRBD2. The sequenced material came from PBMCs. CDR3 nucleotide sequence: TGTGCCACCAGCAGAGATAGCCCAGCTAGCGGGAACACCGGGGAGCTGTTTTTT. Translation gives CATSRDSPASGNTGELFF.